The 31 T cell receptor beta chains given below trace back to one sample, sequenced in a study of human T cells and chemical hapten exposure. Noted time point: patch test 1, 2 weeks after DPC sensitization. The sample's treatment: therapeutic diphenylcyclopropenone sensitization with weekly scalp DPC. TCRdb reanalysed the RACE reads using MiXCR and keeps one entry per CDR3 protein. This table holds 300,000 to 450,000 distinct CDR3 sequences, 4% to 5.5% found once. Sequenced material: whole blood, taken in connection with sensitization to the hapten diphenylcyclopropenone (DPC). All receptors come from a woman aged 50 to 60 with alopecia areata. Some clones in this sample may be carry-over from other donors' samples.

This clonotype was picked up a small number of times. The chain recombines TRBV28 with TRBJ2-5; possibly TRBD1 for D (6 bases). Trimming took 4 bases from V and 5 from J, leaving 17 bases between them. CDR3 size: 15 residues. The germline CDR1 and CDR2 sequences are MDHEN and SYDVKM. The CDR3 coding sequence is TGTGCCAGCAGTTGGTCAGGGGCGCCCCTGGAGACCCAGTACTTC. Protein: CASSWSGAPLETQYF.

This clonotype was counted between two and nine times. V usage is TRBV12-3 or TRBV12-4 and J usage is TRBJ1-1; D unclear. The CDR3 is 12 residues long. V was clipped by 7 bases and J by 1 base, with 7 bases between them. The CDR3 DNA sequence: TGTGCCAGCATCATCGGGAACACTGAAGCTTTCTTT. Translated: CASIIGNTEAFF.

The sample holds a few counts of this clonotype. The chain combines TRBV6-5 with TRBJ1-4, with D possibly matching TRBD1 (6 bases). This CDR3 has 16 amino acids. The germline CDR1 and CDR2 sequences are MNHEY and SVGAGI. Trimming cost V 6 bases and J 6 bases, with 20 bases left between them. The CDR3 loop reads CASSSRRNRVYEKLFF. The CDR3 DNA sequence: TGTGCCAGCAGCTCTCGACGAAACAGGGTATATGAAAAACTGTTTTTT.

This clonotype was detected many times. The chain recombines TRBV7-2 with TRBJ2-2; possibly TRBD2 for D (5 bases). This CDR3 is 14 amino acids long. Germline loops: CDR1 SGHTA, CDR2 FQGNSA. V was shortened by 1 base and J by 6 bases, with 9 bases between the two germline ends. The CDR3 spells CASSLGGGSGELFF. The CDR3 DNA reads as TGTGCCAGCAGCTTAGGAGGCGGGTCCGGGGAGCTGTTTTTT.

At least ten counts were recorded for this clonotype. This CDR3 is CATSRGRGQPQHF. Written as DNA, the CDR3 is TGTGCCACCAGCAGGGGCAGGGGGCAGCCCCAGCATTTT. The genes are TRBV15 and TRBJ1-5; TRBD1 matches 7 bases. This CDR3 region has 13 residues. Trimming took 3 bases from V and 7 from J; bases not matched to a gene: 3. Germline CDR1 reads LNHNV; CDR2 reads YYDKDF (reference sequence).

The V gene is TRBV2, the J gene TRBJ2-2; 8 bases align to TRBD2. The ends lost 6 bases at V and 4 bases at J; junction bases unmatched: 10. Per germline, CDR1 SNHLY and CDR2 FYNNEI. The CDR3 contains 16 residues. The CDR3 sequence: CASSRSSGGGTGELFF. DNA for the CDR3: TGTGCCAGCAGCCGATCCAGCGGGGGTGGCACCGGGGAGCTGTTTTTT.

This clonotype was picked up many times. The chain links TRBV6-5 to TRBJ1-1, with D tentatively TRBD1 (5 bases). Trimming removed 0 bases from V and 8 bases from J, with 10 bases in between. Germline assignment: CDR1 MNHEY and CDR2 SVGAGI. The CDR3 is 13 residues long. This chain's CDR3 is CASSYSGDGEAFF. CDR3 sequence (DNA): TGTGCCAGCAGTTACTCAGGGGACGGAGAAGCTTTCTTT.

This clonotype turned up a few times. This chain joins TRBV5-1 and TRBJ2-2; D not resolved. CDR3 size: 12 residues. Deletions cut 6 bases from V and 4 bases from J, with 7 bases between. Germline CDR1 reads SGHRS; CDR2 reads YFSETQ. This chain's CDR3 is CASTSVTGELFF. In nucleotides, the CDR3 is TGCGCCAGCACTTCGGTCACCGGGGAGCTGTTTTTT.

This clonotype was observed many times. The DNA for the CDR3 is TGTGCCAGCAGACCAGGGAAAGGGGAGCAGTACTTC. This translates into CASRPGKGEQYF. The chain couples TRBV3-1 to TRBJ2-7; TRBD1 might be the D (5 bases). CDR1 and CDR2 (germline): LGHDT, YNNKEL (reference sequence). V lost 6 bases and J 7 bases, leaving 13 bases between the germline ends. This CDR3 spans 12 amino acids.

This clonotype was recorded at least ten times. V usage is TRBV5-5 and J usage is TRBJ2-3; weak D call: TRBD1 (6 bases). The CDR3 extends over 15 amino acids. The germline gives CDR1 SGHKS, CDR2 YYEKEE (reference sequence). V lost 2 bases and J 1 base, leaving 11 bases between the germline ends. CDR3 sequence: CASSFTGKRTDTQYF. DNA for the CDR3: TGTGCCAGCAGCTTTACAGGGAAGCGCACAGATACGCAGTATTTT.

Ten or more counts support this clonotype. The CDR3 spells CASSALGALPYGYTF. The CDR3 region has the DNA TGTGCCAGCAGTGCTCTGGGGGCCCTGCCATATGGCTACACCTTC. The rearrangement joins TRBV28 to TRBJ1-2; possibly TRBD1 for D (6 bases). CDR1 is MDHEN and CDR2 is SYDVKM in the germline V gene. Trimming cost V 5 bases and J 5 bases, with 18 bases left between them. The CDR3 covers 15 residues.

This clonotype was found many times. CDR3 coding DNA: TGTGCCAGCAGCTTTCCGGGACAGCCCCAAGAGACCCAGTACTTC. Protein: CASSFPGQPQETQYF. J is TRBJ2-5 and V is TRBV5-5; 7 bases fit TRBD1. CDR3 length: 15 amino acids. After removal of 2 bases from V and 1 base from J, the junction contained 5 bases not matched to a gene. In germline, CDR1 is SGHKS, CDR2 YYEKEE (reference sequence). Complete variable domain (other parts from reference TRBV5-5 and TRBJ2-5): DAGVTQSPTHLIKTRGQQVTLRCSPISGHKSVSWYQQVLGQGPQFIFQYYEKEERGRGNFPDRFSARQFPNYSSELNVNALLLGDSALYLCASSFPGQPQETQYFGPGTRLLVL.

This clonotype was detected ten times or more. The rearrangement joins TRBV5-6 to TRBJ1-5, with no clear D. The CDR3 is 14 amino acids. V was clipped by 0 bases and J by 5 bases, with 9 bases between them. Germline V gives CDR1 SGHDT, CDR2 YYEEEE. CDR3 DNA sequence: TGTGCCAGCAGCTTGGGCAGATTTGATCAGCCCCAGCATTTT. Protein: CASSLGRFDQPQHF.

This clonotype appeared many times. The chain is built from TRBV4-2 and TRBJ2-1, with a possible D match to TRBD2 (6 bases). The germline V gene has CDR1 LGHNA and CDR2 YNFKEQ. Trimming took 1 base from V and 3 from J, leaving 16 bases between them. The CDR3 contains 17 residues. The CDR3 sequence: CASSQVPAGLLYNEQFF. DNA for the CDR3: TGTGCCAGCAGCCAAGTCCCCGCGGGACTTCTCTACAATGAGCAGTTCTTC.

This clonotype was picked up many times. This chain uses TRBV4-3 with TRBJ1-4, with D tentatively TRBD1 (6 bases). The CDR3 extends over 15 amino acids. Germline CDR1 LGHNA, CDR2 YSLEER. Trimming pared 0 bases from V and 15 bases from J, leaving 20 bases between. The CDR3 region is CASSQDRDTATIVFF. The DNA of the CDR3 is TGCGCCAGCAGCCAAGACCGGGACACCGCCACCATAGTGTTTTTT.

Ten or more counts support this clonotype. This rearrangement joins TRBV5-1 to TRBJ2-5, with 9 nucleotides matching TRBD1. Germline V gene data show CDR1 as SGHRS and CDR2 as YFSETQ. Germline trimming cut 4 bases from V and 2 bases from J; bases unmatched to any gene: 3. There are 14 residues in the CDR3. This chain's CDR3 is CASSMGQGQETQYF. In nucleotides, the CDR3 is TGCGCCAGCAGCATGGGACAGGGTCAAGAGACCCAGTACTTC.

This clonotype has at least ten counts. This rearrangement joins TRBV6-1 to TRBJ2-1, with D possibly matching TRBD2 (5 bases). From germline, CDR1 is MNHNS and CDR2 SASEGT. The V gene lost 1 base and the J gene lost 0 bases, with 7 bases spanning the gap. The CDR3 sequence is 15 residues long. The CDR3 region has the DNA TGTGCCAGCAGTGAAGGAGGGTACTCCTACAATGAGCAGTTCTTC. This translates into CASSEGGYSYNEQFF.

This clonotype was detected many times. This chain links TRBV3-1 with TRBJ2-7; D may correspond to TRBD1 or TRBD2 (5 bases each). There are 15 residues in the CDR3. Trimming cost V 3 bases and J 7 bases, with 19 bases left between them. Germline lookup yields CDR1 LGHDT and CDR2 YNNKEL (reference sequence). As DNA, the CDR3 is TGTGCCAGCAGCCATTCGGCAGGGAAAACGGGGGAGCAGTACTTC. This gives the protein CASSHSAGKTGEQYF.

This clonotype was observed many times. This sequence joins TRBV29-1 and TRBJ2-7; no firm D call. The germline V and J ends were trimmed by 6 bases and 3 bases, with 18 bases remaining between them. Per the germline V gene, CDR1 is SQVTM and CDR2 is ANQGSEA. The CDR3 loop spans 14 amino acids. The CDR3 protein is CSVETPHESYEQYF. The CDR3 coding sequence is TGCAGCGTCGAGACACCGCACGAGAGCTACGAGCAGTACTTC.

This clonotype was seen a handful of times. The rearrangement links TRBV11-2 to TRBJ2-5, with D possibly being TRBD1 (6 bases). The CDR3 length is 14 residues. Germline CDR1 is SGHAT and CDR2 is FQNNGV. V shed 1 base and J shed 6 bases, with 12 bases lying between them. For the CDR3, the DNA is TGTGCCAGCAGCTTAGCGAGGGGGAAAAAGACCCAGTACTTC. Protein product: CASSLARGKKTQYF.

Many counts were recorded for this clonotype. J is TRBJ2-5 and V is TRBV7-2; the D call may be TRBD1 or TRBD2 (5 bases each). Trimming cost V 4 bases and J 7 bases, with 13 bases left between them. Per the germline V gene, CDR1 is SGHTA and CDR2 is FQGNSA. The CDR3 totals 13 residues. CDR3 amino acids: CASSSGPEPTQYF. The CDR3 coding sequence is TGTGCCAGCAGCTCGGGACCCGAGCCGACCCAGTACTTC. Based on the CDR3 plus reference TRBV7-2 and TRBJ2-5, the full variable domain is GAGVSQSPSNKVTEKGKDVELRCDPISGHTALYWYRQSLGQGLEFLIYFQGNSAPDKSGLPSDRFSAERTGGSVSTLTIQRTQQEDSAVYLCASSSGPEPTQYFGPGTRLLVL.

The gene calls are TRBV5-1 and TRBJ1-2, with TRBD1 matching 9 bases. Trimming cost V 4 bases and J 4 bases; bases outside gene matches: 8. There are 15 residues in the CDR3. The germline gives CDR1 SGHRS, CDR2 YFSETQ. The CDR3 loop reads CASSPGDRATYGYTF. The CDR3 coding sequence is TGCGCCAGCAGCCCAGGGGACAGGGCCACCTATGGCTACACCTTC. Full variable domain (outside the CDR3, taken from reference TRBV5-1 and TRBJ1-2): KAGVTQTPRYLIKTRGQQVTLSCSPISGHRSVSWYQQTPGQGLQFLFEYFSETQRNKGNFPGRFSGRQFSNSRSEMNVSTLELGDSALYLCASSPGDRATYGYTFGSGTRLTVV.

This clonotype has at least ten counts. The V and J genes are TRBV24-1 and TRBJ2-1, with D perhaps assigned TRBD1 or TRBD2 (5 bases each). CDR1 is KGHDR and CDR2 is SFDVKD in the germline V gene. V was pared by 10 bases and J by 2 bases, with 5 bases between. The CDR3 spans 11 residues. The CDR3 loop reads CATGPYNEQFF. The DNA of the CDR3 is TGTGCCACGGGACCCTACAATGAGCAGTTCTTC.

This chain links TRBV12-3 or TRBV12-4 with TRBJ2-5; 12 bases fit TRBD2. The J segment lost 9 bases and the V segment lost 6 bases, leaving 14 bases of the junction unmatched. The CDR3 totals 16 residues. CDR3 coding DNA: TGTGCCAGCAGGGCGGGACTAGCGGGCGCCCAAGGGCCCCAGTACTTC. Amino acid sequence: CASRAGLAGAQGPQYF.

This clonotype was observed a handful of times. The chain couples TRBV9 to TRBJ2-7; D may correspond to TRBD1 or TRBD2 (6 bases each). The CDR3 is 14 amino acids. CDR1 and CDR2 (germline): SGDLS, YYNGEE. V lost 0 bases to trimming and J lost 2 bases, with 9 bases between them. The CDR3 protein is CASSVEGGAYEQYF. CDR3 nucleotide sequence: TGTGCCAGCAGCGTAGAGGGGGGCGCCTACGAGCAGTACTTC.

This clonotype was observed a few times. The chain recombines TRBV7-8 with TRBJ2-3; 12 bases map to TRBD2. Germline V gene lookup returns CDR1 SGHVS and CDR2 FQNEAQ. J was trimmed by 4 bases and V by 5 bases; bases with no gene match: 13. CDR3 length equals 18 residues. The CDR3 loop is CASSLVPLAGGPPDTQYF. For the CDR3, the DNA is TGTGCCAGCAGCCTAGTTCCCCTAGCGGGAGGGCCCCCAGATACGCAGTATTTT.

This clonotype has at least ten counts. V usage is TRBV20-1 and J usage is TRBJ2-3; TRBD2 matches at 11 bases. The V and J ends lost 0 bases and 3 bases, in that order; junction bases with no gene match: 5. CDR1 is DFQATT and CDR2 is SNEGSKA in the germline V gene (reference sequence). CDR3 length: 16 residues. The chain's CDR3 is CSARDSGRAWTDTQYF. CDR3 in DNA: TGCAGTGCTAGAGATAGCGGGAGGGCCTGGACAGATACGCAGTATTTT.

This clonotype showed up many times. The rearrangement links TRBV15 to TRBJ1-4; D possibly corresponds to TRBD1 (5 bases). CDR3 size: 14 residues. V shed 5 bases and J shed 3 bases, with 10 bases lying between them. Germline CDR1 LNHNV, CDR2 YYDKDF (reference sequence). The CDR3 loop is CATSFGGPNEKLFF. In nucleotides, the CDR3 is TGTGCCACCAGCTTTGGGGGTCCTAATGAAAAACTGTTTTTT.

This clonotype was picked up many times. V and J are TRBV29-1 and TRBJ2-1; 8 bases line up with TRBD1. CDR1 is SQVTM, CDR2 ANQGSEA, per germline. The CDR3 has 13 amino acids. J gave up 2 bases and V 6 bases, and 3 bases lay outside the gene matches. CDR3 loop: CSVSTGAYNEQFF. The CDR3 DNA reads TGCAGCGTCTCGACAGGGGCCTACAATGAGCAGTTCTTC.

This clonotype was detected ten times or more. The V call is TRBV3-1, the J call TRBJ1-1, with a tentative D call TRBD1 (5 bases). This CDR3 has 14 amino acids. The V gene lost 4 bases and the J gene lost 5 bases, with 14 bases spanning the gap. Germline-derived CDR1 and CDR2 are LGHDT and YNNKEL (reference sequence). The CDR3 nucleotides read TGTGCCAGCAGCCCCAGCGGGGGGATAACTGAAGCTTTCTTT. Residues: CASSPSGGITEAFF.

As concerns this clonotype: A much larger clone lies a single base off, so this may be a read error. The chain uses TRBV7-2 and TRBJ2-5, with a weak D call TRBD2 (5 bases). This CDR3 contains 13 residues. Germline V gene lookup returns CDR1 SGHTA and CDR2 FQGNSA. The CDR3 DNA follows: TGTGCCAGCAGCCCCCGGGCGGGTGAGACCCGGTACTTC. Translation gives CASSPRAGETRYF.